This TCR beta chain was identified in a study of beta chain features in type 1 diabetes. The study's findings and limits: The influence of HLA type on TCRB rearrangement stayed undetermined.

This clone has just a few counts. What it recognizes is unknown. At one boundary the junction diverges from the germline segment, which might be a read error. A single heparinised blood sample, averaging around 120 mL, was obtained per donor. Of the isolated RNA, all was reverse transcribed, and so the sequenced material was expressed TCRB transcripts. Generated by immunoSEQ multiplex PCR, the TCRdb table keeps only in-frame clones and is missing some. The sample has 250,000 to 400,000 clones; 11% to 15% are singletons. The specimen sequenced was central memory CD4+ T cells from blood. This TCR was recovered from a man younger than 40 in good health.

Here the CDR3 DNA reads TGTGCCAGCAGCTTAGCGTCTAAGGGGCTGGAATTC. The encoded protein is CASSLASKGLEF. The chain employs TRBV7-7 and TRBJ2-7, with D possibly TRBD1 on 5 matching bases. The germline V gene encodes CDR1 SSHAT and CDR2 FNYEAQ (reference sequence). CDR3 length equals 12 residues.